These T cell receptor beta chains were read from a single sample in a study of radiotherapy plus CTLA-4 blockade in lung cancer. Only in-frame clones appear in the TCRdb table, and some are missing; sequencing was by immunoSEQ multiplex PCR. In the table there are some 70,000 clones, 70% to 80% of which are singletons. This specimen consisted of peripheral blood, obtained from a patient treated with radiotherapy plus ipilimumab. The receptors were gathered from a human donor with non-small cell lung cancer who had a complete response to radiotherapy plus ipilimumab. Both conserved end residues are part of each CDR3. The D gene is left open where the match is weak. Not all rows give a size; the values are once, few, many and, for expanded clones, a class.

v_call,j_call,clone_size,cdr3_length,d_call,cdr3_nt,cdr3_aa
TRBV10-1,TRBJ2-5,NA,14,TRBD2,TGCGCCAGCTCTAGCGGGAGGGCCGTGGAGACCCAGTACTTC,CASSSGRAVETQYF
TRBV7-2,TRBJ2-3,once,15,TRBD2,TGTGCCAGCAGCCTACTAGCGGTGAGCACAGATACGCAGTATTTT,CASSLLAVSTDTQYF
TRBV19,TRBJ1-2,NA,16,NA,TGTGCCAGTAGTATGGGACTAGGGACATCGGAAGATGGCTACACCTTC,CASSMGLGTSEDGYTF
TRBV7-6,TRBJ2-1,NA,14,TRBD2,TGTGCCAGCAGCTTAGTGGGCGGGAGGGATGAGCAGTTCTTC,CASSLVGGRDEQFF
TRBV7-9,TRBJ2-1,NA,15,TRBD1,TGTGCCAGCAGCCGGGACAGGGGAATTCACAATGAGCAGTTCTTC,CASSRDRGIHNEQFF
TRBV14,TRBJ1-1,NA,15,NA,TGTGCCAGCAGCCCGCTGCGGGGATTGAACACTGAAGCTTTCTTT,CASSPLRGLNTEAFF
TRBV4-1,TRBJ1-4,few,13,TRBD1,TGCGCCAGTAAGGGACAGCTTAATGAAAAACTGTTTTTT,CASKGQLNEKLFF
TRBV5-4,TRBJ2-1,NA,16,TRBD2,TGTGCCAGCAGGGACACCGGGACTAGGATATCTGCCCAGCAGTTCTTC,CASRDTGTRISAQQFF
TRBV19,TRBJ2-7,many,13,TRBD2,TGTGCCAGTAGTATCGTCAGGACTAGCGAGCAGTACTTC,CASSIVRTSEQYF
TRBV12-2,TRBJ2-1,NA,16,NA,TGTGCAAGTCGGTTCGCTGGCAGGGCTACCTACAATGAGCAGTTCTTC,CASRFAGRATYNEQFF
TRBV15,TRBJ2-1,NA,14,NA,TGTGCCACCAGCAGAAGCAGGAACAACAATGAGCAGTTCTTC,CATSRSRNNNEQFF
TRBV7-9,TRBJ1-4,NA,16,TRBD1,TGTGCCAGCAGCCCTCAGACAGGGCTGTGGATAGGAAAACTGTTTTTT,CASSPQTGLWIGKLFF
TRBV4-3,TRBJ2-7,NA,13,NA,TGCGCCAGCAGCCCGACTGGGGGTGGGGAGCAGTACTTC,CASSPTGGGEQYF
TRBV9,TRBJ1-1,once,12,NA,TGTGCCAGCAACGTCGGGTACGGTGAAGCTTTCTTT,CASNVGYGEAFF
TRBV18,TRBJ1-3,NA,16,NA,TGTGCCAGCTCACCAAGCTCCAGGAGAACTGGAAACACCATATATTTT,CASSPSSRRTGNTIYF
TRBV5-1,TRBJ1-1,NA,16,NA,TGCGCCAGCAGCGATCTCGGCCCGGGGGTGGGAACTGAAGCTTTCTTT,CASSDLGPGVGTEAFF
TRBV29-1,TRBJ2-1,NA,13,NA,TGCAGCGTTGGGGGGGTAGGGTTGAATGAGCAGTTCTTC,CSVGGVGLNEQFF
TRBV6-6,TRBJ1-4,few,15,NA,TGTGCCAGCAGTTCCCCCAGGGGAGTAAATGAAAAACTGTTTTTT,CASSSPRGVNEKLFF
TRBV9,TRBJ1-3,NA,16,TRBD1,TGTGCCAGCAGCGTAGGAGGGGGCCTCTCTGGAAACACCATATATTTT,CASSVGGGLSGNTIYF
TRBV30,TRBJ2-1,NA,15,TRBD2,TGTGCCTGGAGTCCTGCCGGGACTATCTACAATGAGCAGTTCTTC,CAWSPAGTIYNEQFF
TRBV7-9,TRBJ1-2,NA,15,NA,TGTGCCAGCAGCTTATCTCGGGGGGCGGAGGATGGCTACACCTTC,CASSLSRGAEDGYTF
TRBV28,TRBJ1-2,NA,14,NA,TGTGCCAGCAGTTTATGGGGGTTGGGCTATGGCTACACCTTC,CASSLWGLGYGYTF
TRBV6-6,TRBJ1-4,few,15,NA,TGTGCCAGCAGGAGGGACTCATCAACTAATGAAAAACTGTTTTTT,CASRRDSSTNEKLFF
TRBV18,TRBJ1-3,NA,15,TRBD1,TGTGCCAGCTCACCAACAGGGGGCGTTGGAAACACCATATATTTT,CASSPTGGVGNTIYF
TRBV9,TRBJ2-2,NA,18,TRBD1,TGTGCCAGCAGCGTAGTCGGAGGACAGGGATCGGGAACCGGGGAGCTGTTTTTT,CASSVVGGQGSGTGELFF
TRBV6-4,TRBJ1-2,NA,18,TRBD1,TGTGCCAGCAGTGACTCGATAGATGGGAAAGACAGGGACTATGGCTACACCTTC,CASSDSIDGKDRDYGYTF
TRBV27,TRBJ1-2,NA,12,NA,TGTGCCAGCAGTCCACAGGGTTATGGCTACACCTTC,CASSPQGYGYTF
TRBV6-5,TRBJ1-2,NA,14,TRBD1,TGTGCCAGCAGTTTAGGGACAGAGGGCTATGGCTACACCTTC,CASSLGTEGYGYTF
TRBV7-6,TRBJ1-6,NA,13,NA,TGTGCCAGCAGCCCCCGGCTTAATTCACCCCTCCACTTT,CASSPRLNSPLHF
TRBV29-1,TRBJ2-1,few,13,NA,TGCAGCGTGGGGAGGAGAGGGTACAATGAGCAGTTCTTC,CSVGRRGYNEQFF
TRBV7-2,TRBJ1-3,NA,16,NA,TGTGCCAGCAGGACGAGAGGAAAAGGCTCTGGAAACACCATATATTTT,CASRTRGKGSGNTIYF
TRBV9,TRBJ1-2,NA,12,NA,TGTGCCAGCAGCGCTCCAGACTATGGCTACACCTTC,CASSAPDYGYTF
TRBV10-1,TRBJ2-3,NA,17,TRBD1,TGCGCCAGCAGTGAGTCGCGGGGGACAGGGCCAAGAGATACGCAGTATTTT,CASSESRGTGPRDTQYF
TRBV7-9,TRBJ1-1,NA,14,NA,TGTGCCAGCAGCTTAGGGACATCGAACACTGAAGCTTTCTTT,CASSLGTSNTEAFF
TRBV19,TRBJ2-2,NA,15,NA,TGTGCCAGTAGTATATGGAGGGGGCGGGCCGGGGAGCTGTTTTTT,CASSIWRGRAGELFF
TRBV7-9,TRBJ1-1,NA,15,NA,TGTGCCAGCAGCTTAGCGTCCCGGGGAGAAGATGAAGCTTTCTTT,CASSLASRGEDEAFF
TRBV6-5,TRBJ2-3,few,12,NA,TGTGCCAGCAGGCGTGGCACAGATACGCAGTATTTT,CASRRGTDTQYF
TRBV11-2,TRBJ2-2,NA,16,NA,TGTGCCAGCAGCTTAGACAGGGGGGCGAACACCGGGGAGCTGTTTTTT,CASSLDRGANTGELFF
TRBV7-2,TRBJ2-7,few,15,NA,TGTGCCAGCAGCTTAGGTCCTCACGACCCCTACGAGCAGTACTTC,CASSLGPHDPYEQYF
TRBV7-9,TRBJ1-4,NA,15,NA,TGTGCCAGCATCGCCCATGGGTCGGGCGGTGAAAAACTGTTTTTT,CASIAHGSGGEKLFF
TRBV27,TRBJ2-1,NA,14,NA,TGTGCCAGCAGTTTATCAAACCCCTACAATGAGCAGTTCTTC,CASSLSNPYNEQFF
TRBV5-1,TRBJ2-2,NA,15,NA,TGCGCCAGCAGCTTGGAGGTCCTGGATACCGGGGAGCTGTTTTTT,CASSLEVLDTGELFF
TRBV19,TRBJ2-2,NA,16,NA,TGTGCCAGTAGTTCATTGGGGCCCGTTCTAACCGGGGAGCTGTTTTTT,CASSSLGPVLTGELFF
TRBV9,TRBJ2-6,NA,19,NA,TGTGCCAGCAGCCCCCACCTTTGGCAGGGACGGGCTGGGGCCAACGTCCTGACTTTC,CASSPHLWQGRAGANVLTF
TRBV9,TRBJ2-1,NA,16,NA,TGTGCCAGCAGCGTAGCTACCGGGGCGAGTTACAATGAGCAGTTCTTC,CASSVATGASYNEQFF
TRBV27,TRBJ1-1,NA,11,NA,TGTGCCAGCGGGTGGGGAGTAGGAGCTTTCTTT,CASGWGVGAFF
TRBV30,TRBJ1-1,NA,11,NA,TGTGCCTGGAGTGAACAGTCCGAAGCTTTCTTT,CAWSEQSEAFF
TRBV23-1,TRBJ1-3,NA,17,NA,TGCGCCAGCAGCCACCCCTTGGTCGGAATCTCTGGAAACACCATATATTTT,CASSHPLVGISGNTIYF
TRBV11-2,TRBJ2-1,once,18,TRBD2,TGTGCCAGCAGCTTAAGGTTTTATGGAGCGGGAGGGACAAATGAGCAGTTCTTC,CASSLRFYGAGGTNEQFF
TRBV7-6,TRBJ1-6,NA,15,NA,TGTGCCAGCAGAAATCCGGGACAAGGAGTGGCGGCCCTCCACTTT,CASRNPGQGVAALHF
TRBV29-1,TRBJ2-5,NA,14,TRBD2,TGCAGCGTTGACCTAGCGGAGTACCAAGAGACCCAGTACTTC,CSVDLAEYQETQYF
TRBV19,TRBJ1-5,NA,13,TRBD1,TGTGCCAGTAGTGGAACAGGGGATCAGCCCCAGCATTTT,CASSGTGDQPQHF
TRBV9,TRBJ1-1,NA,16,NA,TGTGCCAGCAGCGTAGTCGGGGACCTCAGGAACACTGAAGCTTTCTTT,CASSVVGDLRNTEAFF